This T cell receptor (beta chain) was recovered during a study of naive and memory T cell subsets. The V end lost 0 bases, the J end lost 0 bases, and 9 bases lay between the germline ends. Germline CDR1 reads LGHNA; CDR2 reads YSLEER. This CDR3 comprises 15 residues. An equimolar mix of two oligonucleotides served as the beta constant-region primer for TRBC1 and TRBC2. Four rounds of PCR amplified the ligated cDNA using nested alpha and beta constant-region primers plus SP2. TCRdb independently ran MiXCR on the UMI-ligation and nested PCR reads; one entry per CDR3 protein. The table shows 95,000 to 150,000 distinct CDR3 sequences, with 36% occurring only once. This clonotype came up a few times.

The clonotype originates from a human donor in good health. The gene calls are TRBV4-3 and TRBJ2-7; no definite D call. The sequencing sample was made of central memory CD4+ T cells from blood. Written as DNA, the CDR3 is TGCGCCAGCAGCCAAGATACGCAGGTCTCCTACGAGCAGTACTTC. It is translated as CASSQDTQVSYEQYF.